The T cell receptor beta chain described here comes from a study of T cell responses to AZD1222 COVID-19 vaccine listed by TCRdb under 2021. Notes on the research overall: AZD1222 recipients whose second dose came at about 4 weeks and those whose second dose came at about 12 weeks were combined into one group, since spike-specific TCR depth and breadth did not differ between the two schedules. A total of about 230 trial participants underwent TCR sequencing, of whom around 200 received two doses of AZD1222 and some 26 received two doses of the MenACWY control vaccine. Trial participants were enrolled by age into subgroups of 18-55, 56-69 and 70-plus years, and around 140, 26 and 57 TCR-sequenced participants, respectively, were included in these subgroups. What the work shows at the level of the full study, not this receptor alone: In the small 56-69-year group, the increase in depth fell short of significance, most likely because of low power. After two AZD1222 doses, both the breadth and the depth of spike-specific TCRs were significantly higher than at day 0 and than in MenACWY recipients. Conclusions about previously exposed vaccinees are limited because only a handful of AZD1222 recipients were SARS-CoV-2 seropositive at baseline. The whole spike protein was spanned by vaccine-associated CD4 TCRs, and dominant responses were seen in regions 160-218 and 743-854. Participants were mostly white British, with more females than males. The authors suggested clonal diversity may have been underestimated. Reportedly, close to half of the unique spike-specific TCRs recognized epitopes lying outside the regions that are mutated in the B.1.351 and B.1.1.7 variants. Because no samples from the day 14 peak response were available, repertoires could be characterized only after the peak T cell response.

The CDR3 regions of human TCRbeta chains were analyzed by immunosequencing. Per the authors' processing: TCRs in the repertoires were matched against a reference library of SARS-CoV-2-specific TCRs that had been generated with the MIRA antigen-specificity platform. Breadth was defined as the fraction of unique TCRs that were SARS-CoV-2-associated, and depth was defined as the fraction of total T cells that were SARS-CoV-2-associated. Each spike-specific TCR was assigned to its reactive spike region and to a CD4 or CD8 class using the MIRA data. Log10-transformed breadth and depth values were compared by one-way ANOVA with Sidak's multiple comparisons tests. TCRdb stores this immuneACCESS table with in-frame sequences only. Part of the clones is absent; in the studies checked, under half of the shortfall reflects unresolved V genes, and no reason is known for the rest. D and trimming were read from the DNA, whereas the V and J calls and clone size are those reported in that table. The sample data list over 110,000 clones, and about 92% of these were observed just once. The top ten clonotypes cover approximately 3.4% of the sample.

This clone was seen a handful of times. Its specific antigen is unknown. No base qualities exist here, and no much larger clone lies one base off it. Via the germline V gene (reference sequence), CDR1 is GTSNPN and CDR2 SVGIG. Germline trimming amounts to 3 bases on V and 5 bases on J, with 6 as the count of junction bases outside the gene matches. The CDR3 has 13 amino acids, counting the end cysteine and phenylalanine. The CDR3 DNA has 39 bases and is translated from base 1. What this sample's time point label stands for: baseline before first vaccination. The vaccinee samples were drawn from two UK trials, COV001 and COV002, one of which was a single-blind randomized controlled phase 2/3 trial testing AZD1222 (ChAdOx1 nCoV-19) in healthy adults. Trial participant PBMC samples were collected at day 0 and day 28 after the second dose for TCRbeta chain sequencing.

The material sequenced was peripheral blood, taken on day 0 of AZD1222 vaccination. The sequence joins TRBV30 to TRBJ1-1, with 7 bases matching TRBD1. This TCR was sampled from an adult in good health. This receptor has the CDR3 CAWRGTVRTEAFF. The sequenced DNA: TGTGCCTGGAGGGGGACAGTCAGAACTGAAGCTTTCTTT.